This T cell receptor (beta chain) was profiled in a study of blood T cell repertoires in COVID-19. Study details: Italy, Spain and the United States were the sources of the convalescent and acute COVID-19 samples. Sources were T cells, B-cell-depleted T cells, or PBMCs; the material itself was cDNA or gDNA.

In the study's own analysis: Amplification of reference gene primers provided the estimated nucleated cell counts. The repertoire was sequenced with immunoSEQ multiplex PCR; TCRdb's copy has only in-frame clones and lacks some. That table gives V, J and clone size, and the DNA gave D and trimming. The sample shows some 57,000 clones, approximately 85% of them seen only once. The CDR3 has 16 amino acids. Material: peripheral blood. The source is a human donor in a cohort sampled during active COVID-19. The chain employs TRBV12-1 and TRBJ1-3. TRBV12-1 is flagged as a pseudogene. The CDR3, as DNA: TGTGCCAGCAGCTTTGCGCGGGTCAGGCCATGGAACACCATATATTTT. This gives the protein CASSFARVRPWNTIYF.